The 32 T cell receptor beta chains below were found in one sample sequenced in a study of blood T cell repertoires in COVID-19. The table came from immunoSEQ multiplex PCR; TCRdb's copy has only in-frame clones and leaves some out. The sample records roughly 300,000 clones, around 86% being singletons. The sample taken for sequencing was peripheral blood. All receptors come from a woman aged 45-65 years with acute or convalescent COVID-19.

J is TRBJ1-2 and V is TRBV19, with 9 bases identical to TRBD1. The V segment lost 2 bases and the J segment 8 bases; nucleotides outside the gene matches: 18. CDR1 LNHDA and CDR2 SQIVND come from the germline V gene (reference sequence). The CDR3 totals 18 residues. CDR3 DNA sequence: TGTGCCAGTAGTATAATAGCAGGACAGGGGCTCCCGACCGACGGCTACACCTTC. Its translation: CASSIIAGQGLPTDGYTF.

The chain combines TRBV27 with TRBJ2-1, with TRBD1 as a possible D gene (6 bases). The CDR3 is made up of 15 amino acids. Germline assignment: CDR1 MNHEY and CDR2 SMNVEV (reference sequence). With 4 bases removed from V and 5 bases from J, the gap between germline ends came to 15 bases. In nucleotides, the CDR3 is TGTGCCAGCAGTTCACAACCGACAGGAAACAATGAGCAGTTCTTC. Its protein product is CASSSQPTGNNEQFF.

This rearrangement joins TRBV6-1 to TRBJ2-3, with 7 bases aligning to TRBD2. V lost 3 bases, J lost 0 bases, and 3 bases stayed unmatched. Germline values: CDR1 MNHNS, CDR2 SASEGT. CDR3 size: 15 residues. Here the CDR3 reads CASSESGISTDTQYF. The CDR3, as DNA: TGTGCCAGCAGTGAGAGCGGGATCAGCACAGATACGCAGTATTTT.

This rearrangement joins TRBV6-1 to TRBJ2-7, with D perhaps matching TRBD2 (6 bases). The CDR3 runs 16 residues. The ends were cut back, 2 bases at V and 6 bases at J, with 20 bases in the middle. Per the germline V gene, CDR1 is MNHNS and CDR2 is SASEGT. CDR3 sequence: CASSEPRDSWSGEQYF. The CDR3 DNA is TGTGCCAGCAGTGAACCGCGGGATTCTTGGAGTGGCGAGCAGTACTTC.

The gene calls are TRBV2 and TRBJ2-1; 10 positions agree with TRBD2. The V gene end was trimmed by 5 bases and the J gene end by 0 bases; junction bases not matched to a gene: 19. CDR1 and CDR2 (germline): SNHLY, FYNNEI. There are 21 residues in the CDR3. CDR3 bases: TGTGCCAGCAGTCCCTCAGGACTAGCGGCTTATTGGGGGGGCTCCTACAATGAGCAGTTCTTC. Its translation: CASSPSGLAAYWGGSYNEQFF.

The genes are TRBV4-2 and TRBJ2-7; D might be TRBD1 (6 bases). Germline V gene data show CDR1 as LGHNA and CDR2 as YNFKEQ. There are 14 residues in the CDR3. Trimming left V 1 base short and J 4 bases short, with 11 bases between. CDR3: CASSQGGHLYEQYF. CDR3 DNA: TGTGCCAGCAGCCAAGGGGGACATCTATACGAGCAGTACTTC.

The rearrangement joins TRBV3-1 (or the pseudogene TRBV3-2) to TRBJ2-7; TRBD2 is a possible D gene (5 bases). Germline-derived CDR1 and CDR2 are LGHDT and YNNKEL (reference sequence). Trimming cost V 2 bases and J 3 bases, with 8 bases left between them. This CDR3 has 13 amino acids. The CDR3 bases are TGTGCCAGCAGCCAAAGGGAGTTCTACGAGCAGTACTTC. It yields the protein CASSQREFYEQYF.

The chain recombines TRBV2 with TRBJ2-7; 10 bases fit TRBD2. V gave up 2 bases and J gave up 1 base; unmatched junction bases: 5. Per the germline V gene, CDR1 is SNHLY and CDR2 is FYNNEI. This CDR3 is 16 amino acids long. The CDR3, as DNA: TGTGCCAGCAGTGAATCCCGACTAGCGGGTTCCTACGAGCAGTACTTC. Its translation is CASSESRLAGSYEQYF.

In this sample, this clone turned up a few times. This chain connects TRBV28 to TRBJ1-2; TRBD1 aligns across 8 bases. Germline V gene sequence: CDR1 MDHEN, CDR2 SYDVKM. This CDR3 is 13 amino acids long. With 6 bases clipped from V and 3 bases from J, the junction kept 3 bases outside the gene matches. As DNA, the CDR3 is TGTGCCAGCAGACAGGGGGGCGACTATGGCTACACCTTC. This sequence encodes CASRQGGDYGYTF.

Ten or more counts support this clone. The sample carries other DNA sequences with the same CDR3. J is TRBJ1-2 and V is TRBV9, with D unresolved. Germline V lookup: CDR1 SGDLS, CDR2 YYNGEE. The ends were cut back, 0 bases at V and 3 bases at J, with 6 bases in the middle. The length of the CDR3 is 13 residues. The CDR3 reads CASSVGGDYGYTF. In nucleotides, the CDR3 is TGTGCCAGCAGCGTAGGGGGAGACTATGGCTACACCTTC.

The chain joins TRBV4-1 to TRBJ1-1; tentatively, D is TRBD1 (6 bases). The V end lost 1 base, the J end lost 3 bases, and 9 bases lay between the germline ends. The CDR3 runs 14 residues. Germline values: CDR1 MGHRA, CDR2 YSYEKL. The CDR3 is CASSQVPGDTEAFF. The CDR3 nucleotides read TGCGCCAGCAGCCAAGTTCCAGGGGACACTGAAGCTTTCTTT.

On this clone: Other DNA sequences of this sample code for an identical CDR3. J is TRBJ1-5 and V is TRBV28, with 10 bases that match TRBD1. Germline CDR1 is MDHEN and CDR2 is SYDVKM. The CDR3 contains 15 residues. Trimming at V came to 5 bases and at J to 0 bases, leaving 1 base not matched to a gene. The CDR3 spells CASSRDRGSNQPQHF. The CDR3 DNA is TGTGCCAGCAGTCGGGACAGGGGTAGCAATCAGCCCCAGCATTTT.

The chain combines TRBV9 with TRBJ2-1, with a tentative D call TRBD2 (5 bases). Per germline, CDR1 SGDLS and CDR2 YYNGEE. The CDR3 extends over 15 amino acids. V was pared by 4 bases and J by 2 bases, with 13 bases between. CDR3 nucleotide sequence: TGTGCCAGCAGCCTCAGCGGATCGGCCTACAATGAGCAGTTCTTC. Protein product: CASSLSGSAYNEQFF.

J is TRBJ2-2 and V is TRBV5-6; D is perhaps TRBD2 (6 bases). Germline CDR1 is SGHDT and CDR2 is YYEEEE. The CDR3 runs 15 residues. Trimming cost V 1 base and J 7 bases, with 14 bases left between them. CDR3 loop: CASSLRGGVSGELFF. In DNA form, the CDR3 reads TGTGCCAGCAGCTTGCGGGGCGGGGTAAGCGGGGAGCTGTTTTTT. Full variable domain (remainder filled in from reference TRBV5-6 and TRBJ2-2): DAGVTQSPTHLIKTRGQQVTLRCSPKSGHDTVSWYQQALGQGPQFIFQYYEEEERQRGNFPDRFSGHQFPNYSSELNVNALLLGDSALYLCASSLRGGVSGELFFGEGSRLTVL.

This chain links TRBV27 with TRBJ2-3; TRBD2 aligns across 8 bases. There are 17 residues in the CDR3. V dropped 7 bases and J dropped 2; count of bases not matched to a gene: 14. The germline CDR1 and CDR2 sequences are MNHEY and SMNVEV (reference sequence). The CDR3 bases are TGTGCCAGCACCCACTCCCCGGGACTAGGAGACACAGATACGCAGTATTTT. Its protein is CASTHSPGLGDTDTQYF.

This chain uses TRBV5-1 with TRBJ2-2, with 8 bases aligning to TRBD2. This CDR3 is 16 amino acids long. The V gene's germline CDR1 is SGHRS and CDR2 YFSETQ. J was trimmed by 6 bases and V by 3 bases; bases with no gene match: 10. This chain's CDR3 is CASSSQGRTSPGELFF. The DNA of the CDR3 is TGCGCCAGCAGCTCACAGGGACGGACTAGCCCCGGGGAGCTGTTTTTT.

This chain links TRBV28 with TRBJ1-3, with 9 bases lining up with TRBD1. Losses at the gene ends were 4 bases for V and 7 bases for J; bases not matched to a gene: 8. The V gene's germline CDR1 is MDHEN and CDR2 SYDVKM. This CDR3 comprises 15 residues. The CDR3 is CASSSPGTGMNTIYF. The CDR3 nucleotides read TGTGCCAGCAGTTCACCCGGGACAGGGATGAACACCATATATTTT. The full variable domain, its missing parts supplied by reference TRBV28 and TRBJ1-3, is DVKVTQSSRYLVKRTGEKVFLECVQDMDHENMFWYRQDPGLGLRLIYFSYDVKMKEKGDIPEGYSVSREKKERFSLILESASTNQTSMYLCASSSPGTGMNTIYFGEGSWLTVV.

The chain is built from TRBV28 and TRBJ2-5; no definite D call. Trimming took 6 bases from V and 1 from J, leaving 18 bases between them. The CDR3 length is 16 residues. Looked up from germline, CDR1 is MDHEN and CDR2 is SYDVKM. The CDR3 nucleotides read TGTGCCAGCAGCTTGACTGGAGACCTTGGCCAAGAGACCCAGTACTTC. The encoded protein is CASSLTGDLGQETQYF.

This clone was found once. The chain carries TRBV7-2 and TRBJ2-1; TRBD2 matches at 10 bases. Germline V gene sequence: CDR1 SGHTA, CDR2 FQGNSA. CDR3 size: 15 residues. The V and J ends lost 7 bases and 6 bases, in that order; junction bases with no gene match: 9. CDR3 DNA sequence: TGTGCCAGCACTACCCAGGGACTAGCGATCAATGAGCAGTTCTTC. This codes for CASTTQGLAINEQFF.

CDR3 nucleotide sequence: TGTGCCAGCAGTTTATCAACAATAACAGGGGGCCCTAATGGCTACACCTTC. Translating it yields CASSLSTITGGPNGYTF. The chain recombines TRBV28 with TRBJ1-2, with 9 bases matching TRBD1. Trimming took 1 base from V and 6 from J; bases not matched to a gene: 12. The CDR3 contains 17 residues. Germline V gene sequence: CDR1 MDHEN, CDR2 SYDVKM.

The gene calls are TRBV2 and TRBJ2-3; maybe TRBD1 (5 bases). V dropped 3 bases and J dropped 7 bases, with 8 bases sitting between them. This CDR3 has 12 amino acids. Germline CDR1 SNHLY, CDR2 FYNNEI. The CDR3 protein is CASSDREYTQYF. The CDR3 nucleotides read TGTGCCAGCAGTGACAGGGAATATACGCAGTATTTT.

The chain carries TRBV5-4 and TRBJ2-5; the D is unclear. V was cut by 7 bases and J by 4 bases, with 14 bases left in between. The V gene's germline CDR1 is SGHNT and CDR2 YYREEE (reference sequence). CDR3 length: 13 residues. The CDR3 is CASGERLVETQYF. As DNA, the CDR3 is TGTGCCAGCGGAGAGCGCTTGGTAGAGACCCAGTACTTC.

This clone was seen once. This rearrangement joins TRBV19 to TRBJ1-5; no reliable D call. The V gene lost 3 bases and the J gene lost 2 bases, with 5 bases spanning the gap. The CDR3 has 13 residues. The germline CDR1 and CDR2 sequences are LNHDA and SQIVND (reference sequence). CDR3 sequence (DNA): TGTGCCAGTAGTATGTCGGGCAATCAGCCCCAGCATTTT. It codes for CASSMSGNQPQHF.

A single count supports this clone. The CDR3 DNA reads as TGTGCCAGCAGCCCCTCTAGCGGGAGGAGCACAGATACGCAGTATTTT. This codes for CASSPSSGRSTDTQYF. The chain is built from TRBV7-2 and TRBJ2-3; 11 bases fit TRBD2. Germline V lookup: CDR1 SGHTA, CDR2 FQGNSA. V shed 5 bases and J 0 bases; nucleotides not matched to a gene: 4. The CDR3 runs to 16 residues.

A word on this clone: In the same sample, other DNA sequences code for this CDR3. The chain has TRBV7-3 and TRBJ2-3; D is perhaps TRBD2 (6 bases). Trimming pared 0 bases from V and 0 bases from J, leaving 7 bases between. Germline assignment: CDR1 SGHTA and CDR2 FQGTGA. CDR3 length: 15 residues. CDR3 nucleotide sequence: TGTGCCAGCAGCTTAACTCGGGGGAGCACAGATACGCAGTATTTT. Its translation is CASSLTRGSTDTQYF.

V usage is TRBV4-2 and J usage is TRBJ2-2; D may be TRBD2 (6 bases). This CDR3 is built from 12 residues. V was clipped by 4 bases and J by 9 bases, with 9 bases between them. The germline gives CDR1 LGHNA, CDR2 YNFKEQ. In DNA, the CDR3 is TGTGCCAGCAGCCTCGGGACTCGGGAGCTGTTTTTT. Translation: CASSLGTRELFF.

This clone was seen more than once but under ten times. The V call is TRBV5-1, the J call TRBJ1-1; no definite D call. The CDR3 totals 14 residues. Deletions cut 0 bases from V and 0 bases from J, with 6 bases between. Germline values: CDR1 SGHRS, CDR2 YFSETQ. In DNA, the CDR3 is TGCGCCAGCAGCTTGGCCGTAATGAACACTGAAGCTTTCTTT. This codes for CASSLAVMNTEAFF.

The chain carries TRBV7-9 and TRBJ2-2; D is possibly TRBD2 (6 bases). Germline lookup yields CDR1 SEHNR and CDR2 FQNEAQ (reference sequence). Trimming shortened V by 6 bases and J by 7 bases, and 12 bases separated the two germline ends. The CDR3 has 13 residues. The CDR3 DNA sequence: TGTGCCAGCAGGCCGGGACTGGACGGGGAGCTGTTTTTT. This sequence encodes CASRPGLDGELFF. Together with reference TRBV7-9 and TRBJ2-2, the CDR3 gives the full variable domain: DTGVSQNPRHKITKRGQNVTFRCDPISEHNRLYWYRQTLGQGPEFLTYFQNEAQLEKSRLLSDRFSAERPKGSFSTLEIQRTEQGDSAMYLCASRPGLDGELFFGEGSRLTVL.

In this sample, this clone turned up once. The chain is built from TRBV9 and TRBJ1-4; 9 nucleotides align to TRBD1. The CDR3 spans 16 residues. In germline, CDR1 is SGDLS, CDR2 YYNGEE. V shed 0 bases, J shed 4 bases, and the junction held 4 bases outside the gene matches. CDR3 sequence (DNA): TGTGCCAGCAGCGTAGCACAGGGGGCCCGTAATGAAAAACTGTTTTTT. This sequence encodes CASSVAQGARNEKLFF.

The rearrangement joins TRBV19 to TRBJ2-7, with 8 positions matching TRBD1. The CDR3 is 15 residues long. Germline CDR1 LNHDA, CDR2 SQIVND (reference sequence). V trimming: 5 bases; J trimming: 3 bases; junction bases outside the gene matches: 9. As DNA, the CDR3 is TGTGCCAGTAGTTCCTACAGGGGGGATCTCTACGAGCAGTACTTC. As protein: CASSSYRGDLYEQYF. The whole variable domain, filled in from reference TRBV19 and TRBJ2-7, reads DGGITQSPKYLFRKEGQNVTLSCEQNLNHDAMYWYRQDPGQGLRLIYYSQIVNDFQKGDIAEGYSVSREKKESFPLTVTSAQKNPTAFYLCASSSYRGDLYEQYFGPGTRLTVT.

The J gene is TRBJ2-7, the V gene TRBV11-2, with TRBD1 matching 9 bases. The CDR3 spans 15 residues. CDR1 and CDR2 from the germline V gene are SGHAT and FQNNGV. J was trimmed by 2 bases and V by 2 bases; bases with no gene match: 4. The CDR3 DNA is TGTGCCAGCAGCTTAAACCGGGACAGGGCCTACGAGCAGTACTTC. Its translation is CASSLNRDRAYEQYF.

The chain carries TRBV7-2 and TRBJ1-5; the D is unclear. V lost 5 bases and J 0 bases, leaving 14 bases between the germline ends. CDR1 is SGHTA and CDR2 is FQGNSA in the germline V gene. CDR3 length: 16 residues. The CDR3 nucleotides read TGTGCCAGCAGCCCACGAGGACTGTATAGCAATCAGCCCCAGCATTTT. Protein: CASSPRGLYSNQPQHF.